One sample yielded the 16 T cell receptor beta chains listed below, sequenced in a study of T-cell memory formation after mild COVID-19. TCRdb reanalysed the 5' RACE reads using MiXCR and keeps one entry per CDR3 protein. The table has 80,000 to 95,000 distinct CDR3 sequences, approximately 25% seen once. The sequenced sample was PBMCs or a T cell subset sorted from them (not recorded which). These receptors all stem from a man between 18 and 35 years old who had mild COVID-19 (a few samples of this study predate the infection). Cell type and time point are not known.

Here the CDR3 reads CASSLRRDYEQYF. Here the CDR3 DNA reads TGCGCCAGCAGTCTGCGACGGGACTACGAGCAGTACTTC. The chain uses TRBV23-1 and TRBJ2-7; weak D call: TRBD2 (5 bases). TRBV23-1 is an ORF, and what it does is uncertain. This CDR3 region has 13 residues. Trimming stripped 4 bases from V and 3 bases from J, with 10 bases between.

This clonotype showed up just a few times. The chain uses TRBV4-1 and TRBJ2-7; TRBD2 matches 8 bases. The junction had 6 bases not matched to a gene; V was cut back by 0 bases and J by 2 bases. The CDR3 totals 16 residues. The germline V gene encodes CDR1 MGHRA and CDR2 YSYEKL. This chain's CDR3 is CASSQEGIAGTYEQYF. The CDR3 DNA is TGCGCCAGCAGCCAAGAAGGGATAGCGGGGACCTACGAGCAGTACTTC.

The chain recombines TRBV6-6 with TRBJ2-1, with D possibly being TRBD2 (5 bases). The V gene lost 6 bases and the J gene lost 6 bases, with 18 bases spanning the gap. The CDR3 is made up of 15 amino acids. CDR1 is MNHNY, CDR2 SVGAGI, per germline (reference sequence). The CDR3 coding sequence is TGTGCCAGCAGGAACGCCTTAGCGCCCCTCAATGAGCAGTTCTTC. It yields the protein CASRNALAPLNEQFF.

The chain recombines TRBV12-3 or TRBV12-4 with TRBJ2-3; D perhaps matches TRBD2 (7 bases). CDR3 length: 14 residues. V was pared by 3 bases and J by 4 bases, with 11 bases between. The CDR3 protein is CASSFFGGPDTQYF. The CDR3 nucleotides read TGTGCCAGCAGTTTCTTCGGGGGGCCAGATACGCAGTATTTT.

The CDR3 DNA is TGCAGCGTTGAAGTTGCGGAGCCCGGGGAGCTGTTTTTT. Its translation is CSVEVAEPGELFF. The V call is TRBV29-1, the J call TRBJ2-2; D is unclear. V was cut by 1 base and J by 6 bases, with 9 bases left in between. This CDR3 is built from 13 residues. Looked up from germline, CDR1 is SQVTM and CDR2 is ANQGSEA.

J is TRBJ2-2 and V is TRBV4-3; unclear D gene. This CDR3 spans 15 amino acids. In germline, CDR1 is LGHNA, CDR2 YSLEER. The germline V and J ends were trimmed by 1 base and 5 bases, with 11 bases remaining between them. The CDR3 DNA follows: TGCGCCAGCAGCCAAGTCGAATTGGGTACCGGGGAGCTGTTTTTT. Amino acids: CASSQVELGTGELFF.

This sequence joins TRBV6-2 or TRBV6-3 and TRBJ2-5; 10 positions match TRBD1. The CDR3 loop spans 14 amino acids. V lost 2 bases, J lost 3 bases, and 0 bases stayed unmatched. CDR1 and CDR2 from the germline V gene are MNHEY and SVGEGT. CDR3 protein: CASSYGTGEETQYF. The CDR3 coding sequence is TGTGCCAGCAGTTACGGGACAGGGGAAGAGACCCAGTACTTC.

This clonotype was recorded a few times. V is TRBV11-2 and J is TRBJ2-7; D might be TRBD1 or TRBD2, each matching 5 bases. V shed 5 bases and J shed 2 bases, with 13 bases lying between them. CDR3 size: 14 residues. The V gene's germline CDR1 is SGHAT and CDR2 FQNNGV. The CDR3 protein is CASSPRDGTYEQYV. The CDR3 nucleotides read TGTGCCAGCAGCCCCAGGGACGGAACCTACGAGCAGTACGTC.

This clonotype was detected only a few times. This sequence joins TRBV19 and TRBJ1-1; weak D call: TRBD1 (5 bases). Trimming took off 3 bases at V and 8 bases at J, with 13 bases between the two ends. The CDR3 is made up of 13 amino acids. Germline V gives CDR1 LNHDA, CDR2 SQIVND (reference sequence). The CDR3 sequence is CASSIIEGREAFF. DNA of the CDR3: TGTGCCAGTAGTATCATCGAGGGGCGCGAAGCTTTCTTT.

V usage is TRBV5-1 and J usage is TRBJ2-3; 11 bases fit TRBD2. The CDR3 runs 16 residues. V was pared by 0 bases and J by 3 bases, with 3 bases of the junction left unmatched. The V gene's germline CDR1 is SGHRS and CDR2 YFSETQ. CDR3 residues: CASSLATSGGTDTQYF. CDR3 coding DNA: TGCGCCAGCAGCTTGGCTACTAGCGGGGGAACAGATACGCAGTATTTT.

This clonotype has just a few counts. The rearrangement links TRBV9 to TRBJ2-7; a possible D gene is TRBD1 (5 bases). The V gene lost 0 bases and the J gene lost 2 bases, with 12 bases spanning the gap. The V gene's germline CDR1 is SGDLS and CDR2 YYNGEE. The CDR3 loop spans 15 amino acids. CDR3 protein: CASSVEETVTYEQYF. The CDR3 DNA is TGTGCCAGCAGCGTAGAGGAGACAGTAACCTACGAGCAGTACTTC. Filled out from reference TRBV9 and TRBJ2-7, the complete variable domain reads DSGVTQTPKHLITATGQRVTLRCSPRSGDLSVYWYQQSLDQGLQFLIQYYNGEERAKGNILERFSAQQFPDLHSELNLSSLELGDSALYFCASSVEETVTYEQYFGPGTRLTVT.

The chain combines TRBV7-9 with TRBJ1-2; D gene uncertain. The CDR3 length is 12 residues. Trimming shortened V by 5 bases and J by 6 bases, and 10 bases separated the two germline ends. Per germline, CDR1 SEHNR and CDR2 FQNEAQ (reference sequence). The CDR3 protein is CASSPPDDGYTF. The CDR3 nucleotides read TGTGCCAGCAGCCCTCCGGACGATGGCTACACCTTC. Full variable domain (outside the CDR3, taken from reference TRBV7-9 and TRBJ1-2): DTGVSQNPRHKITKRGQNVTFRCDPISEHNRLYWYRQTLGQGPEFLTYFQNEAQLEKSRLLSDRFSAERPKGSFSTLEIQRTEQGDSAMYLCASSPPDDGYTFGSGTRLTVV.

CDR3 in amino acids: CASSTPLTSGSTDTQYF. Written as DNA, the CDR3 is TGTGCCAGCAGTACCCCCCTGACTAGCGGTAGCACAGATACGCAGTATTTT. V is TRBV6-2 or TRBV6-3 and J is TRBJ2-3, with TRBD2 matching over 9 bases. The CDR3 has 17 amino acids. Germline trimming cut 5 bases from V and 0 bases from J; bases unmatched to any gene: 9. Per germline, CDR1 MNHEY and CDR2 SVGEGT.

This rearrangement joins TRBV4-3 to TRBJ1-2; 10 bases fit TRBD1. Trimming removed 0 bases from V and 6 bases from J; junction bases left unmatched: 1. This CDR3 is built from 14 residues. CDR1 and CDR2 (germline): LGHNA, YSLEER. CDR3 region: CASSQDGQGDGYTF. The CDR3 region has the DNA TGCGCCAGCAGCCAAGATGGACAGGGGGATGGCTACACCTTC.

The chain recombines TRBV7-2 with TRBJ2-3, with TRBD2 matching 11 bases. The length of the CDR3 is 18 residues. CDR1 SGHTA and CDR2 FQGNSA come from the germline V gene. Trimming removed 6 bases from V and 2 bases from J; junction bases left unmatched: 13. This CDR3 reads CASSHLGWGLADTDTQYF. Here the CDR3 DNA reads TGTGCCAGCAGTCATCTCGGGTGGGGACTAGCGGACACAGATACGCAGTATTTT.

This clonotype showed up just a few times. DNA of the CDR3: TGCGCCAGCAGCCCCGATGGGCAGGGGAGCGGGCCCCAGCATTTT. It encodes CASSPDGQGSGPQHF. The V gene is TRBV4-1, the J gene TRBJ1-5; D perhaps matches TRBD1 (6 bases). The germline CDR1 and CDR2 sequences are MGHRA and YSYEKL. V was clipped by 4 bases and J by 9 bases, with 19 bases between them. This CDR3 region has 15 residues.